The 21 T cell receptor beta chains presented below share a single source sample, sequenced in a study of cytomegalovirus exposure and HLA in healthy donors. Clones were read by immunoSEQ multiplex PCR, and TCRdb kept only the in-frame ones, dropping some. Of 150,000 to 200,000 clones in the sample, around nine tenths are singletons; the top ten hold around 3%. The material sequenced was PBMCs. The receptors originated from a man younger than 35 in good health and CMV-seronegative.

The rearrangement joins TRBV5-1 to TRBJ1-2, with D possibly matching TRBD1 (6 bases). V was clipped by 5 bases and J by 1 base, with 15 bases between them. The germline CDR1 and CDR2 sequences are SGHRS and YFSETQ. CDR3 length: 15 amino acids. The CDR3 DNA sequence: TGCGCCAGCAGACCAGGGGTAACACATAACTATGGCTACACCTTC. Translated: CASRPGVTHNYGYTF.

This chain connects TRBV2 to TRBJ2-1; 8 bases match TRBD1. The CDR3 is 14 amino acids. Losses at the gene ends were 8 bases for V and 1 base for J; bases not matched to a gene: 4. From germline, CDR1 is SNHLY and CDR2 FYNNEI. CDR3 amino acids: CASADRASYNEQFF. CDR3 sequence (DNA): TGTGCCAGCGCGGACAGGGCTTCCTACAATGAGCAGTTCTTC.

The chain carries TRBV29-1 and TRBJ2-7; 7 bases line up with TRBD1. J lost 3 bases, V lost 6 bases, and 5 bases had no gene match. From germline, CDR1 is SQVTM and CDR2 ANQGSEA. This CDR3 region has 12 residues. DNA for the CDR3: TGCAGCGTGACCGGGACAGACTACGAGCAGTACTTC. This encodes CSVTGTDYEQYF.

Only a few counts were recorded for this clone. This chain uses TRBV28 with TRBJ1-2; 9 bases are a match to TRBD1. V dropped 6 bases and J dropped 8; count of bases not matched to a gene: 13. The CDR3 consists of 15 residues. Germline V gene data show CDR1 as MDHEN and CDR2 as SYDVKM. The CDR3 loop reads CASRIQGALTDGYTF. The CDR3 DNA reads TGTGCCAGCAGGATACAGGGGGCGCTTACGGACGGCTACACCTTC.

This clone was seen more than once but under ten times. The rearrangement uses TRBV5-6 and TRBJ1-5, with D perhaps TRBD1 (5 bases). V was pared by 0 bases and J by 2 bases, with 12 bases between. From germline, CDR1 is SGHDT and CDR2 YYEEEE. CDR3 length: 16 amino acids. Here the CDR3 DNA reads TGTGCCAGCAGCTTGGCTGGGGCTGGAGGCAATCAGCCCCAGCATTTT. Translation: CASSLAGAGGNQPQHF. The full variable domain, completed using reference TRBV5-6 and TRBJ1-5, is DAGVTQSPTHLIKTRGQQVTLRCSPKSGHDTVSWYQQALGQGPQFIFQYYEEEERQRGNFPDRFSGHQFPNYSSELNVNALLLGDSALYLCASSLAGAGGNQPQHFGDGTRLSIL.

The chain has TRBV7-2 and TRBJ1-5; 8 nucleotides line up with TRBD1. Germline V gene lookup returns CDR1 SGHTA and CDR2 FQGNSA. CDR3 size: 16 residues. V lost 2 bases, J lost 2 bases, and 5 bases stayed unmatched. CDR3 in amino acids: CASSLKQGEGNQPQHF. CDR3 sequence (DNA): TGTGCCAGCAGCTTAAAACAGGGGGAAGGCAATCAGCCCCAGCATTTT.

The CDR3 loop reads CASRTSGSRVWEQFF. The DNA of the CDR3 is TGTGCCAGCAGGACTAGCGGGAGTAGGGTCTGGGAGCAGTTCTTC. The genes are TRBV6-1 and TRBJ2-1, with 12 nucleotides matching TRBD2. Germline CDR1 reads MNHNS; CDR2 reads SASEGT. The CDR3 spans 15 residues. V shed 6 bases, J shed 10 bases, and the junction held 10 bases outside the gene matches.

The gene calls are TRBV7-9 and TRBJ2-1; no definite D call. This CDR3 has 13 residues. CDR1 and CDR2 from the germline V gene are SEHNR and FQNEAQ (reference sequence). Trimming shortened V by 2 bases and J by 7 bases, and 9 bases separated the two germline ends. Written as DNA, the CDR3 is TGTGCCAGCAGCTTAACGAGCGAGAATGAGCAGTTCTTC. Translating gives CASSLTSENEQFF.

The V and J genes are TRBV25-1 and TRBJ2-7; D is unclear. There are 11 residues in the CDR3. Germline V lookup: CDR1 MGHDK, CDR2 SYGVNS. V was pared by 5 bases and J by 5 bases, with 7 bases between. CDR3 amino acids: CASSWRNEQYF. DNA of the CDR3: TGTGCCAGCAGTTGGCGGAACGAGCAGTACTTC.

V is TRBV5-4 and J is TRBJ2-7; 12 bases agree with TRBD2. Germline V gives CDR1 SGHNT, CDR2 YYREEE (reference sequence). V shed 4 bases, J shed 3 bases, and the junction held 5 bases outside the gene matches. The CDR3 spans 15 residues. This CDR3 is CASSRTSGDYYEQYV. CDR3 nucleotide sequence: TGTGCCAGCAGCCGGACTAGCGGGGATTACTACGAGCAGTACGTC.

V and J are TRBV6-5 and TRBJ2-7; no definite D call. The germline gives CDR1 MNHEY, CDR2 SVGAGI. CDR3 length equals 14 residues. Trimming took 5 bases from V and 0 from J, leaving 11 bases between them. In nucleotides, the CDR3 is TGTGCCAGCAGTGAACAGCTTAACTCCTACGAGCAGTACTTC. Protein: CASSEQLNSYEQYF.

The chain couples TRBV19 to TRBJ1-1; D call uncertain. Germline CDR1 reads LNHDA; CDR2 reads SQIVND (reference sequence). The CDR3 consists of 14 residues. Trimming took off 1 base at V and 1 base at J, with 7 bases between the two ends. CDR3 in amino acids: CASSIGAANTEAFF. The CDR3 nucleotides read TGTGCCAGTAGTATAGGTGCGGCGAACACTGAAGCTTTCTTT.

This clone has just a few counts. The chain joins TRBV6-6 to TRBJ1-4, with 7 bases that match TRBD1. The CDR3 is made up of 14 amino acids. Trimming removed 6 bases from V and 8 bases from J; junction bases left unmatched: 9. Germline CDR1 is MNHNY and CDR2 is SVGAGI (reference sequence). CDR3 sequence: CASRVTGLEEKLFF. In DNA form, the CDR3 reads TGTGCCAGCAGGGTGACAGGGCTGGAGGAAAAACTGTTTTTT.

The V call is TRBV28, the J call TRBJ1-5; 9 positions match TRBD1. The length of the CDR3 is 16 residues. V dropped 1 base and J dropped 9; count of bases not matched to a gene: 10. Germline CDR1 and CDR2: MDHEN and SYDVKM. The CDR3 region is CASSLLGQGIRRPQHF. The CDR3 DNA is TGTGCCAGCAGTTTATTAGGACAGGGGATTAGGAGGCCCCAGCATTTT. Using reference TRBV28 and TRBJ1-5 for the parts outside the CDR3, the full variable domain is DVKVTQSSRYLVKRTGEKVFLECVQDMDHENMFWYRQDPGLGLRLIYFSYDVKMKEKGDIPEGYSVSREKKERFSLILESASTNQTSMYLCASSLLGQGIRRPQHFGDGTRLSIL.

For the CDR3, the DNA is TGTGCCAGCAGTTTATCCGGGAGCGAAGAGACCCAGTACTTC. Residues: CASSLSGSEETQYF. The chain links TRBV27 to TRBJ2-5; a weak D match, TRBD2 (6 bases). The V gene's germline CDR1 is MNHEY and CDR2 SMNVEV (reference sequence). Trimming shortened V by 0 bases and J by 3 bases, and 8 bases separated the two germline ends. The CDR3 consists of 14 residues.

The J gene is TRBJ1-2, the V gene TRBV30, with a possible D match to TRBD1 (5 bases). This CDR3 is 13 amino acids long. Germline V gene data show CDR1 as GTSNPN and CDR2 as SVGIG (reference sequence). V dropped 4 bases and J dropped 8 bases, with 17 bases sitting between them. The CDR3: CAWTRDLGDGYTF. CDR3 in DNA: TGTGCCTGGACCCGGGACTTGGGGGACGGCTACACCTTC.

V and J are TRBV6-5 and TRBJ1-3, with D possibly being TRBD1 (6 bases). The germline V gene has CDR1 MNHEY and CDR2 SVGAGI. The CDR3 spans 14 residues. The V end lost 5 bases, the J end lost 1 base, and 9 bases lay between the germline ends. The CDR3 loop is CASSPDSSGNTIYF. The CDR3, as DNA: TGTGCCAGCAGTCCGGACAGTTCTGGAAACACCATATATTTT.

This chain uses TRBV5-1 with TRBJ2-2; 7 positions agree with TRBD1. There are 16 residues in the CDR3. Germline CDR1 is SGHRS and CDR2 is YFSETQ. Trimming took 0 bases from V and 0 from J; bases not matched to a gene: 2. This CDR3 is CASSLGQGPNTGELFF. The CDR3 DNA sequence: TGCGCCAGCAGCTTGGGACAGGGACCGAACACCGGGGAGCTGTTTTTT. The full variable domain, in which reference TRBV5-1 and TRBJ2-2 provide the parts outside the CDR3, is KAGVTQTPRYLIKTRGQQVTLSCSPISGHRSVSWYQQTPGQGLQFLFEYFSETQRNKGNFPGRFSGRQFSNSRSEMNVSTLELGDSALYLCASSLGQGPNTGELFFGEGSRLTVL.

This clone was seen just once. The chain combines TRBV6-6 with TRBJ2-7; tentative D call: TRBD2 (7 bases). CDR3 length equals 12 residues. V was cut by 10 bases and J by 9 bases, with 19 bases left in between. Looked up from germline, CDR1 is MNHNY and CDR2 is SVGAGI (reference sequence). CDR3 nucleotide sequence: TGTGCCACCGGGGGAGGGGGACCCGCGCAGTACTTC. Its translation: CATGGGGPAQYF.

This clone was found a few times. The chain joins TRBV28 to TRBJ2-1; 7 bases are a match to TRBD2. V lost 7 bases to trimming and J lost 1 base; unmatched junction nucleotides: 7. Germline V gene data show CDR1 as MDHEN and CDR2 as SYDVKM. The CDR3 is 15 residues long. The CDR3 DNA sequence: TGTGCCAGCATCGTGGTGGGGGGGTCCTACAATGAGCAGTTCTTC. Protein: CASIVVGGSYNEQFF.

This chain uses TRBV27 with TRBJ2-1, with D possibly being TRBD1 (5 bases). The V end was cut by 0 bases, the J end by 5 bases, with 11 bases between. Germline assignment: CDR1 MNHEY and CDR2 SMNVEV (reference sequence). The CDR3 length is 15 residues. CDR3 amino acids: CASSLSSRVHNEQFF. CDR3 nucleotides: TGTGCCAGCAGTTTATCATCCAGGGTCCACAATGAGCAGTTCTTC.